Detailed here is one TCR beta chain. Here immunoSEQ multiplex PCR was the method, and the copy in TCRdb shows in-frame clones only, minus some. The sample consists of about 120,000 clones, roughly 90% of them appearing once. CDR1 and CDR2 (germline): SGHKS, YYEKEE (reference sequence). The CDR3 has 14 residues. Trimming took 4 bases from V and 4 from J, leaving 15 bases between them. The sample comes from a study of control samples from healthy donors and cancer patients. This rearrangement joins TRBV5-5 to TRBJ2-7; possibly TRBD1 or TRBD2 for D (5 bases each). The material sequenced was PBMCs. The receptor comes from a woman aged 60-75 years with lung cancer. The CDR3 spells CASSPPRDAYEQYF. The DNA of the CDR3 is TGTGCCAGCAGCCCTCCCAGGGACGCTTACGAGCAGTACTTC.